This is a list of T cell receptor beta chains from one sample in a study of T-cell memory formation after mild COVID-19. TCRdb re-analysed the 5' RACE reads in MiXCR, keeping a single row per CDR3 protein. Here the sample spans approximately 100,000 distinct CDR3 sequences, 11% being singletons. Sample: PBMCs or a T cell subset sorted from them (not recorded which). The receptor set was obtained from a man between 18 and 29 years old who had mild COVID-19 (a few samples of this study predate the infection). Cell type and time point are not known. Both conserved end residues are part of each CDR3. The order of the fields is V gene, D gene, J gene, clone size, CDR3 DNA, CDR3 protein. A D gene is named only where the DNA matches it firmly. Clone sizes are given selectively: once, few, many, or a class where the clone is expanded.

v_gene: TRBV7-2; d_gene: TRBD2; j_gene: TRBJ2-1; abundance: few; CDR3nt: TGTGCCAGCAGCCCCAGGGAGCGGGGGGACGAGCAGTTCTTC; CDR3aa: CASSPRERGDEQFF
v_gene: TRBV4-3; d_gene: TRBD2; j_gene: TRBJ2-3; abundance: once; CDR3nt: TGCGCCAGCAGCCACCTCGCGGGGGGTCGCACAGATACGCAGTATTTT; CDR3aa: CASSHLAGGRTDTQYF
v_gene: TRBV4-3; d_gene: .; j_gene: TRBJ2-1; abundance: many; CDR3nt: TGCGCCAGCAGCCAAGGGACGGCAGCATACAATGAGCAGTTCTTC; CDR3aa: CASSQGTAAYNEQFF
v_gene: TRBV6-2/TRBV6-3; d_gene: TRBD2; j_gene: TRBJ2-1; abundance: many; CDR3nt: TGTGCCAGCAGTTTGACTAGCGGCTCCTACAATGAGCAGTTCTTC; CDR3aa: CASSLTSGSYNEQFF
v_gene: TRBV15; d_gene: TRBD1; j_gene: TRBJ1-2; abundance: few; CDR3nt: TGTGCCACCAGCAGCTACAGGGGGCGAGGCTATGGCTACACCTTC; CDR3aa: CATSSYRGRGYGYTF
v_gene: TRBV24-1; d_gene: .; j_gene: TRBJ2-3; abundance: .; CDR3nt: TGTGCCACCAGTGATGGACCCGCAGGGGTGGTCACAGATACGCAGTATTTT; CDR3aa: CATSDGPAGVVTDTQYF
v_gene: TRBV3-1; d_gene: TRBD2; j_gene: TRBJ2-1; abundance: many; CDR3nt: TGTGCCAGCAGCCAAGATGGGAGGGTCCCCTACAATGAGCAGTTCTTC; CDR3aa: CASSQDGRVPYNEQFF
v_gene: TRBV12-3/TRBV12-4; d_gene: TRBD1; j_gene: TRBJ2-2; abundance: few; CDR3nt: TGTGCCAGCAGTTCGCAGGGGGCGCCCACCGGGGAGCTGTTTTTT; CDR3aa: CASSSQGAPTGELFF
v_gene: TRBV15; d_gene: .; j_gene: TRBJ2-1; abundance: .; CDR3nt: TGTGCCACCAGCAGAGATGGTTCCTACAATGAGCAGTTCTTC; CDR3aa: CATSRDGSYNEQFF
v_gene: TRBV4-3; d_gene: .; j_gene: TRBJ1-6; abundance: few; CDR3nt: TGCGCCAGCAGCCAAGGACAGGATCGAAATTCACCCCTCCACTTT; CDR3aa: CASSQGQDRNSPLHF
v_gene: TRBV9; d_gene: TRBD1; j_gene: TRBJ1-6; abundance: .; CDR3nt: TGTGCCAGCAGCGCTTGGGACAGTTTAAATTCACCCCTCCACTTT; CDR3aa: CASSAWDSLNSPLHF
v_gene: TRBV12-3/TRBV12-4; d_gene: TRBD2; j_gene: TRBJ2-1; abundance: few; CDR3nt: TGTGCCAGCGCTTCGGGGGGTAGCGGGGGAGCAAGCTCCTACAATGAGCAGTTCTTC; CDR3aa: CASASGGSGGASSYNEQFF
v_gene: TRBV6-6; d_gene: TRBD1; j_gene: TRBJ2-1; abundance: .; CDR3nt: TGTGCCAGCAGGACAGGGGGTGAGCAGTTCTTC; CDR3aa: CASRTGGEQFF
v_gene: TRBV30; d_gene: .; j_gene: TRBJ1-1; abundance: .; CDR3nt: TGTGCCTGGAGTGTACAAGGTTTTGGGGCCTATGCTGAAGCTTTCTTT; CDR3aa: CAWSVQGFGAYAEAFF
v_gene: TRBV6-5; d_gene: .; j_gene: TRBJ2-7; abundance: few; CDR3nt: TGTGCCAGCAGCCGGACAGTCTACGAGCAGTACTTC; CDR3aa: CASSRTVYEQYF
v_gene: TRBV6-2/TRBV6-3; d_gene: TRBD2; j_gene: TRBJ2-1; abundance: few; CDR3nt: TGTGCCAGCAGCTTTAGCGGGGGGGCCAGAAATGAGCAGTTCTTC; CDR3aa: CASSFSGGARNEQFF
v_gene: TRBV5-1; d_gene: .; j_gene: TRBJ1-2; abundance: few; CDR3nt: TGCGCCAGCAGCTTGTATCAGACTAGACACTATGGCTACACCTTC; CDR3aa: CASSLYQTRHYGYTF
v_gene: TRBV4-1; d_gene: .; j_gene: TRBJ2-3; abundance: .; CDR3nt: TGCGCCAGCAGCCCACTAGGCGGGTCGTCGGATACGCAGTATTTT; CDR3aa: CASSPLGGSSDTQYF
v_gene: TRBV12-5; d_gene: .; j_gene: TRBJ1-4; abundance: few; CDR3nt: TGTGCTAGTGGGGCCGCCGGGTTGAATGAAAAACTGTTTTTT; CDR3aa: CASGAAGLNEKLFF
v_gene: TRBV4-3; d_gene: .; j_gene: TRBJ2-2; abundance: .; CDR3nt: TGCGCCAGCAGCCAAGATAGATCAGGGTCCGGGGAGCTGTTTTTT; CDR3aa: CASSQDRSGSGELFF
v_gene: TRBV29-1; d_gene: TRBD2; j_gene: TRBJ2-3; abundance: few; CDR3nt: TGCAGCGTTGAAGTTTTGGCTAGCGGATTAGCGGCAGATACGCAGTATTTT; CDR3aa: CSVEVLASGLAADTQYF
v_gene: TRBV7-2; d_gene: .; j_gene: TRBJ2-7; abundance: .; CDR3nt: TGTGCCAGCAGCTTCTTCGGGAGCTACGAGCAGTACTTC; CDR3aa: CASSFFGSYEQYF